A selection of T cell receptor beta chains follows, all from one sample in a study of OX40 agonist ivuxolimab in advanced cancers. Sequencing used immunoSEQ multiplex PCR; TCRdb keeps in-frame clones, though not all of them. The sample shows over 20,000 clones, 70% to 90% of them seen only once. Source: CD4+ or CD8+ T cells sorted from blood, taken in a trial of the OX40 agonist ivuxolimab. The source of these receptors is an adult with an advanced solid tumor such as melanoma, head and neck, liver or kidney cancer. Each CDR3 is given with its conserved first and last residue. The order of the fields is clone size, J gene, V gene, D gene, CDR3 protein, CDR3 DNA. The D gene is left open where the match is weak. Only part of the rows carry a size: once, few, many, or a class if the clone is expanded.

few | TRBJ2-2 | TRBV7-8 | TRBD1 | CASSPRTGGMNTGELFF | TGTGCCAGCAGTCCTAGGACAGGCGGTATGAACACCGGGGAGCTGTTTTTT
. | TRBJ1-3 | TRBV6-6 | . | CASSYGTSSGNTIYF | TGTGCCAGCAGTTACGGTACATCCTCTGGAAACACCATATATTTT
. | TRBJ2-3 | TRBV15 | . | CATSSLGGVSTDTQYF | TGTGCCACCAGCAGCCTGGGAGGAGTTTCCACAGATACGCAGTATTTT
. | TRBJ2-1 | TRBV10-3 | . | CATAGGNNEQFF | TGTGCCACCGCTGGAGGGAACAATGAGCAGTTCTTC
once | TRBJ1-2 | TRBV15 | . | CATSRAGNQAAYYGYTF | TGTGCCACCAGCAGAGCGGGTAATCAAGCAGCCTACTATGGCTACACCTTC
few | TRBJ2-5 | TRBV9 | TRBD2 | CASSSGLAGAGETQYF | TGTGCCAGCAGCTCAGGACTAGCGGGAGCTGGTGAGACCCAGTACTTC
once | TRBJ2-7 | TRBV6-6 | TRBD1 | CASSYLGTGSNEQYF | TGTGCCAGCAGTTACCTCGGGACAGGGTCTAACGAGCAGTACTTC
once | TRBJ1-2 | TRBV18 | . | CASSPLGGSAGYTF | TGTGCCAGCTCACCATTAGGAGGCTCTGCTGGCTACACCTTC
. | TRBJ1-4 | TRBV2 | . | CASRSRLSDGGADEKLFF | TGTGCCAGCAGAAGTCGGCTTTCCGACGGGGGGGCGGATGAAAAACTGTTTTTT
once | TRBJ2-3 | TRBV6-5 | . | CASSPWGERDTQYF | TGTGCCAGCTCCCCGTGGGGGGAGAGAGATACGCAGTATTTT
few | TRBJ2-7 | TRBV19 | TRBD2 | CASSWGTSGSYEQYF | TGTGCCAGTAGTTGGGGGACTAGCGGGAGTTACGAGCAGTACTTC
. | TRBJ2-5 | TRBV5-1 | TRBD2 | CASSPGLAGDQETQYF | TGCGCCAGCAGCCCGGGACTAGCGGGGGACCAAGAGACCCAGTACTTC
. | TRBJ1-5 | TRBV2 | TRBD1 | CASSGQGAHQPQHF | TGTGCCAGCAGTGGACAGGGGGCTCATCAGCCCCAGCATTTT
. | TRBJ1-5 | TRBV6-1 | . | CASSASSGTSNQPQHF | TGTGCCAGCAGTGCGTCGTCCGGGACTTCTAATCAGCCCCAGCATTTT
. | TRBJ2-1 | TRBV27 | . | CASSLWAGRTEQFF | TGTGCCAGCAGTTTATGGGCGGGACGGACTGAGCAGTTCTTC
. | TRBJ1-5 | TRBV21-1 | . | CASRGQFNQPQHF | TGTGCCAGCAGGGGACAGTTCAATCAGCCCCAGCATTTT
. | TRBJ1-3 | TRBV9 | . | CASSVGGSSSGNTIYF | TGTGCCAGCAGCGTAGGGGGGTCGAGCTCTGGAAACACCATATATTTT
few | TRBJ2-7 | TRBV4-3 | . | CASSQGWGGTNEQYF | TGCGCCAGCAGCCAAGGGTGGGGTGGGACAAACGAGCAGTACTTC
. | TRBJ2-4 | TRBV29-1 | . | CSGRDGRNIQYF | TGCAGCGGCCGGGACGGCCGAAACATTCAGTACTTC
. | TRBJ1-2 | TRBV19 | TRBD1 | CASNLGQGTNGYTF | TGTGCCAGTAACCTGGGACAGGGGACGAATGGCTACACCTTC
. | TRBJ1-2 | TRBV7-3 | . | CASSLDRVTLGGYTF | TGTGCCAGCAGCTTAGATCGGGTAACGCTGGGTGGCTACACCTTC
. | TRBJ2-5 | TRBV25-1 | . | CASSPPQETQYF | TGTGCCAGCAGTCCCCCCCAAGAGACCCAGTACTTC
. | TRBJ2-5 | TRBV7-8 | . | CASSSRQSPKTQYF | TGTGCCAGCAGCTCCCGACAGTCGCCGAAGACCCAGTACTTC
few | TRBJ2-2 | TRBV7-2 | . | CASSLVRRELFF | TGTGCCAGCAGCTTAGTTCGCCGGGAGCTGTTTTTT
. | TRBJ2-7 | TRBV6-5 | TRBD1 | CASSYSGTGTYEQYF | TGTGCCAGCAGTTACTCGGGGACAGGTACCTACGAGCAGTACTTC
. | TRBJ2-1 | TRBV9 | TRBD1 | CASSAGQYNEQFF | TGTGCCAGCAGCGCGGGACAGTACAATGAGCAGTTCTTC
. | TRBJ2-7 | TRBV7-9 | . | CASSFQGIYEQYF | TGTGCCAGCAGCTTCCAGGGAATATACGAGCAGTACTTC
. | TRBJ2-4 | TRBV29-1 | . | CSVAGIPQINIQYF | TGCAGCGTTGCGGGCATCCCTCAGATCAACATTCAGTACTTC
. | TRBJ2-7 | TRBV7-2 | TRBD2 | CASSPGLAGGLQYF | TGTGCCAGCAGCCCCGGACTAGCGGGGGGCCTGCAGTACTTC
. | TRBJ2-3 | TRBV11-1 | TRBD2 | CASSLSGRSGSGDTQYF | TGTGCCAGCAGCTTAAGTGGCCGTAGCGGGAGTGGAGATACGCAGTATTTT
. | TRBJ2-7 | TRBV7-8 | TRBD2 | CASSLGRNRGQREVYEQYF | TGTGCCAGCAGCTTAGGGCGTAATAGGGGCCAGCGGGAGGTCTACGAGCAGTACTTC
. | TRBJ1-1 | TRBV5-4 | TRBD1 | CASSSPGQGGDTEAFF | TGTGCCAGCAGCTCGCCGGGACAGGGTGGGGACACTGAAGCTTTCTTT
. | TRBJ1-2 | TRBV15 | . | CATSSGGGRGYGYTF | TGTGCCACCAGCAGTGGCGGGGGGAGGGGCTATGGCTACACCTTC
. | TRBJ2-1 | TRBV7-9 | TRBD2 | CASSSGLAGEYNEQFF | TGTGCCAGCAGCTCAGGACTAGCGGGGGAGTACAATGAGCAGTTCTTC
. | TRBJ2-7 | TRBV7-2 | TRBD1 | CASSWQGAGEQYF | TGTGCCAGCAGCTGGCAGGGGGCGGGTGAGCAGTACTTC
. | TRBJ2-7 | TRBV10-3 | . | CAIRGVGGSSYEQYF | TGTGCCATCAGGGGGGTTGGGGGCAGCTCCTACGAGCAGTACTTC
. | TRBJ2-6 | TRBV13 | TRBD1 | CASSYTGTGGLSGANVLTF | TGTGCCAGCAGCTATACCGGGACAGGAGGACTCTCTGGGGCCAACGTCCTGACTTTC